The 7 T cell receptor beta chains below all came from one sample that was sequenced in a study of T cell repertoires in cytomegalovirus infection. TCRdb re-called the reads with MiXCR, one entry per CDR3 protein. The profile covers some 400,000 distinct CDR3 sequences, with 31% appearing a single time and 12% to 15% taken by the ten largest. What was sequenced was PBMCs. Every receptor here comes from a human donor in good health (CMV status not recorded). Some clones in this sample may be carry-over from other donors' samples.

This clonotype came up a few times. The DNA of the CDR3 is TGTGCCAGCAGCTTGACAGGGAGCGAGCAGTACTTC. This translates into CASSLTGSEQYF. The chain carries TRBV7-9 and TRBJ2-7; 7 nucleotides align to TRBD1. The junction had 2 bases not matched to a gene; V was cut back by 3 bases and J by 6 bases. Germline CDR1 and CDR2: SEHNR and FQNEAQ (reference sequence). This CDR3 is built from 12 residues. Together with reference TRBV7-9 and TRBJ2-7, the CDR3 gives the full variable domain: DTGVSQNPRHKITKRGQNVTFRCDPISEHNRLYWYRQTLGQGPEFLTYFQNEAQLEKSRLLSDRFSAERPKGSFSTLEIQRTEQGDSAMYLCASSLTGSEQYFGPGTRLTVT.

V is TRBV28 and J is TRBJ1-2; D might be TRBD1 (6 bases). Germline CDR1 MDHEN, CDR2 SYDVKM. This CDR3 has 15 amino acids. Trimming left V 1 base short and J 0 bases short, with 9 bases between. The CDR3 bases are TGTGCCAGCAGTTTATCGGACAGACCTAACTATGGCTACACCTTC. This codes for CASSLSDRPNYGYTF.

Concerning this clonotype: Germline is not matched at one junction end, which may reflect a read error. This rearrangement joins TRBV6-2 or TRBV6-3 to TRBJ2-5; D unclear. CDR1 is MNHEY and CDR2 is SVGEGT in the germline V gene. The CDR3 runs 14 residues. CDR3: CASSPDPYQETQYF. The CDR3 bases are TGTGCCAGCAGCCCCGACCCGTACCAGGAGACCCAGTACTTC.

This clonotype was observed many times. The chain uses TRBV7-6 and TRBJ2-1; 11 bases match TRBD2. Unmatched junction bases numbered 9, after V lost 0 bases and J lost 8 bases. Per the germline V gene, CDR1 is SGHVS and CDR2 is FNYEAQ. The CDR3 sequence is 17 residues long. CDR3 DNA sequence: TGTGCCAGCAGCTTAGCGGCCACTAGCGGGGGTATCTATGAGCAGTTCTTC. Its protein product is CASSLAATSGGIYEQFF.

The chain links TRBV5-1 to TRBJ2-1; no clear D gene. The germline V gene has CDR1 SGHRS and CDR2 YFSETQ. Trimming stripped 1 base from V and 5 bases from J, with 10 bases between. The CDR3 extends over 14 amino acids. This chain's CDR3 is CASSLSSSNNEQFF. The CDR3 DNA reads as TGCGCCAGCAGCTTGAGTTCCTCGAACAATGAGCAGTTCTTC.

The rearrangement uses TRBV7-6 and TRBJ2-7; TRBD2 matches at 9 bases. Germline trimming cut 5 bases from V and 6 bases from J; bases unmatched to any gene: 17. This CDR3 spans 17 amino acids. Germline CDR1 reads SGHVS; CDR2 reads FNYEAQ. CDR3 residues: CASSTSAGGPGNIEQYF. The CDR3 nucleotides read TGTGCCAGCAGCACCTCAGCGGGGGGCCCCGGGAATATCGAGCAGTACTTC. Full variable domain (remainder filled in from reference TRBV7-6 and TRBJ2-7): GAGVSQSPRYKVTKRGQDVALRCDPISGHVSLYWYRQALGQGPEFLTYFNYEAQQDKSGLPNDRFSAERPEGSISTLTIQRTEQRDSAMYRCASSTSAGGPGNIEQYFGPGTRLTVT.

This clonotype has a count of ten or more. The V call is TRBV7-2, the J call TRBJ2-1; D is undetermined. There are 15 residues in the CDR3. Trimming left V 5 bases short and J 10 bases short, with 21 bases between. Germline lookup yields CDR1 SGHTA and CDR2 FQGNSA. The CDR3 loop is CASSPAPLSITEQFF. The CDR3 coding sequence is TGTGCCAGCAGCCCAGCGCCGCTATCAATAACGGAGCAGTTCTTC.